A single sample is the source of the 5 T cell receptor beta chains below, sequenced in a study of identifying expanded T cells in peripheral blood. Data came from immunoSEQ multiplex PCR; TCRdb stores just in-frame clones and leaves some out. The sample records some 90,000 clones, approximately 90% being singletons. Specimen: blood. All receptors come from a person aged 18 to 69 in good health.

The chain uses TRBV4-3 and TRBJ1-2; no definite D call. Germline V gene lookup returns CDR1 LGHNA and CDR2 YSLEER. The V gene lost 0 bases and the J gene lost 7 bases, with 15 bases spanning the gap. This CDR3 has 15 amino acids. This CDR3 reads CASSQDSPAGLGYTF. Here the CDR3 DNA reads TGCGCCAGCAGCCAAGATAGTCCGGCAGGTCTTGGCTACACCTTC.

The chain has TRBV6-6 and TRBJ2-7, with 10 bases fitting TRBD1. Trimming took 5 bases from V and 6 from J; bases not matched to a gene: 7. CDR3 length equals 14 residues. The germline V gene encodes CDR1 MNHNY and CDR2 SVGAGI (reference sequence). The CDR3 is CASSPPGQGFEQYF. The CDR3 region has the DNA TGTGCCAGCAGTCCTCCGGGACAGGGGTTCGAGCAGTACTTC.

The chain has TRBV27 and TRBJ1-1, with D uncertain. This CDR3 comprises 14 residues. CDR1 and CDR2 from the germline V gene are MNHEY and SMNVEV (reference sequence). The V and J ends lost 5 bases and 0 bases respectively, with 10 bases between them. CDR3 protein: CASSPGPMNTEAFF. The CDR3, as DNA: TGTGCCAGCAGTCCCGGACCGATGAACACTGAAGCTTTCTTT.

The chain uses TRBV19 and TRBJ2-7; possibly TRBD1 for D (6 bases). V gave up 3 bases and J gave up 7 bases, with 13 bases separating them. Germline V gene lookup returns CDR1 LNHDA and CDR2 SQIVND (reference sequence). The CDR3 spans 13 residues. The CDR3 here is CASSIWQGSEQYF. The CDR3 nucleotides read TGTGCCAGTAGTATCTGGCAGGGGAGTGAGCAGTACTTC.

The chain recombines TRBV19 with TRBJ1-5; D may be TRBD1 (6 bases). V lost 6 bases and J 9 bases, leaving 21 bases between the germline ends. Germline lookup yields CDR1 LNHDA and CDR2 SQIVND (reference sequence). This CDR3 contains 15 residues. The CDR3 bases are TGTGCCAGTAGCGGTGACAGGAGTTTGATCTCGCCCCAGCATTTT. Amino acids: CASSGDRSLISPQHF.